One sample yielded the 23 T cell receptor beta chains listed below, sequenced in a study of T cell responses to AZD1222 COVID-19 vaccine. Profiling relied on immunoSEQ multiplex PCR, and the TCRdb table lists in-frame clones only, not all of them. The repertoire consists of under 150,000 clones, with under 95% occurring once and the leading ten covering less than 2%. The source was peripheral blood, collected on day 0 of AZD1222 vaccination. The receptors stem from an adult in good health.

V usage is TRBV30 and J usage is TRBJ1-6, with D possibly matching TRBD1 (5 bases). V was shortened by 3 bases and J by 5 bases, with 14 bases between the two germline ends. This CDR3 is 15 amino acids long. CDR1 and CDR2 (germline): GTSNPN, SVGIG (reference sequence). For the CDR3, the DNA is TGTGCCTGGAGAAGGCAGGGATGGGATAATTCACCCCTCCACTTT. This codes for CAWRRQGWDNSPLHF.

The chain uses TRBV5-1 and TRBJ1-6; a possible D gene is TRBD1 (5 bases). Between the trimmed V and J ends, which lost 0 bases and 6 bases, there was a span of 13 bases. The V gene's germline CDR1 is SGHRS and CDR2 YFSETQ. The CDR3 has 16 residues. Here the CDR3 DNA reads TGCGCCAGCAGCTTGGTTGGGGGTTACGGTAATTCACCCCTCCACTTT. Translation: CASSLVGGYGNSPLHF.

The V and J genes are TRBV5-1 and TRBJ1-1; D perhaps matches TRBD1 (5 bases). V was pared by 0 bases and J by 0 bases, with 18 bases between. The CDR3 consists of 18 residues. Germline CDR1 SGHRS, CDR2 YFSETQ. This CDR3 reads CASSLVVGQGVMNTEAFF. In DNA form, the CDR3 reads TGCGCCAGCAGCTTGGTAGTTGGGCAGGGCGTAATGAACACTGAAGCTTTCTTT. Together with reference TRBV5-1 and TRBJ1-1, the CDR3 gives the full variable domain: KAGVTQTPRYLIKTRGQQVTLSCSPISGHRSVSWYQQTPGQGLQFLFEYFSETQRNKGNFPGRFSGRQFSNSRSEMNVSTLELGDSALYLCASSLVVGQGVMNTEAFFGQGTRLTVV.

This chain joins TRBV5-5 and TRBJ2-2; 16 bases map to TRBD2. Looked up from germline, CDR1 is SGHKS and CDR2 is YYEKEE (reference sequence). The CDR3 covers 17 residues. With 4 bases clipped from V and 6 bases from J, the junction kept 6 bases outside the gene matches. The DNA for the CDR3 is TGTGCCAGCAGCCTCCCCGGGACTAGCGGGAGGGCCGGGGAGCTGTTTTTT. The encoded protein is CASSLPGTSGRAGELFF. The complete variable domain, with remaining parts taken from reference TRBV5-5 and TRBJ2-2, reads DAGVTQSPTHLIKTRGQQVTLRCSPISGHKSVSWYQQVLGQGPQFIFQYYEKEERGRGNFPDRFSARQFPNYSSELNVNALLLGDSALYLCASSLPGTSGRAGELFFGEGSRLTVL.

The gene calls are TRBV6-5 and TRBJ1-5, with D unclear. The CDR3 totals 15 residues. CDR1 is MNHEY, CDR2 SVGAGI, per germline. V lost 7 bases, J lost 7 bases, and 20 bases lay in between. For the CDR3, the DNA is TGTGCCAGCACTATCGGACTGGGCGAAGGGCAGCCCCAGCATTTT. As protein: CASTIGLGEGQPQHF.

The chain employs TRBV6-5 and TRBJ2-7; the match to TRBD1 covers 7 bases. The germline V gene encodes CDR1 MNHEY and CDR2 SVGAGI. The CDR3 contains 14 residues. V gave up 6 bases and J gave up 0 bases; unmatched junction bases: 5. The CDR3 sequence is CASSGDRYSYEQYF. CDR3 coding DNA: TGTGCCAGCAGCGGGGACAGATACTCCTACGAGCAGTACTTC.

J is TRBJ2-4 and V is TRBV3-1 (or the pseudogene TRBV3-2); 7 positions agree with TRBD1. Germline V gene lookup returns CDR1 LGHDT and CDR2 YNNKEL (reference sequence). CDR3 length: 14 residues. The V and J ends lost 4 bases and 9 bases, in that order; junction bases with no gene match: 9. CDR3: CASSRKTGLGIQYF. CDR3 bases: TGTGCCAGCAGCCGGAAGACAGGGCTCGGCATTCAGTACTTC.

The chain carries TRBV11-2 and TRBJ2-1; 7 positions agree with TRBD1. Germline V gives CDR1 SGHAT, CDR2 FQNNGV. The CDR3 spans 14 residues. J lost 4 bases, V lost 5 bases, and 5 bases had no gene match. The CDR3 spells CASSRQGVYNEQFF. CDR3 bases: TGTGCCAGCAGCAGACAGGGAGTTTACAATGAGCAGTTCTTC.

This clone was detected only a few times. V usage is TRBV6-6 and J usage is TRBJ2-3; possibly TRBD1 for D (5 bases). The germline V gene has CDR1 MNHNY and CDR2 SVGAGI (reference sequence). Trimming removed 2 bases at V and 6 bases at J, with 6 bases between. The CDR3 spans 12 residues. CDR3 protein: CASSYAGDTQYF. CDR3 DNA sequence: TGTGCCAGCAGTTACGCAGGGGATACGCAGTATTTT.

This chain links TRBV7-2 with TRBJ2-1, with D tentatively TRBD1 or TRBD2 (7 bases each). The length of the CDR3 is 16 residues. Deletions cut 4 bases from V and 5 bases from J, with 18 bases between. Germline V gives CDR1 SGHTA, CDR2 FQGNSA. CDR3 DNA sequence: TGTGCCAGCAGCTCGCACAACAGGGGACTAAACAATGAGCAGTTCTTC. It is translated as CASSSHNRGLNNEQFF. The full variable domain, in which reference TRBV7-2 and TRBJ2-1 provide the parts outside the CDR3, is GAGVSQSPSNKVTEKGKDVELRCDPISGHTALYWYRQSLGQGLEFLIYFQGNSAPDKSGLPSDRFSAERTGGSVSTLTIQRTQQEDSAVYLCASSSHNRGLNNEQFFGPGTRLTVL.

V gene TRBV15 combines with J gene TRBJ2-2; 7 bases align to TRBD2. With V trimmed by 1 base and J by 0 bases, 5 bases remained unmatched. The CDR3 consists of 17 residues. The germline V gene encodes CDR1 LNHNV and CDR2 YYDKDF (reference sequence). The CDR3 sequence is CATSRGSGKPNTGELFF. The CDR3 bases are TGTGCCACCAGCAGAGGAAGCGGGAAACCGAACACCGGGGAGCTGTTTTTT.

CDR3 loop: CASSGDPGELFF. The CDR3 DNA sequence: TGCGCCAGCAGTGGAGACCCCGGGGAGCTGTTTTTT. V is TRBV10-1 and J is TRBJ2-2; D call uncertain. Germline lookup yields CDR1 WNHNN and CDR2 SYGVQD (reference sequence). With 4 bases removed from V and 6 bases from J, the gap between germline ends came to 6 bases. The CDR3 has 12 amino acids.

The rearrangement joins TRBV5-1 to TRBJ2-1; TRBD2 aligns across 8 bases. After removal of 4 bases from V and 3 bases from J, the junction contained 12 bases not matched to a gene. The CDR3 sequence is 17 residues long. Looked up from germline, CDR1 is SGHRS and CDR2 is YFSETQ. The CDR3 DNA reads as TGCGCCAGCAGCGCGGGGCCCCGAGCGGGGGACTACAATGAGCAGTTCTTC. Its protein is CASSAGPRAGDYNEQFF.

The chain uses TRBV5-4 and TRBJ2-4; TRBD2 aligns across 9 bases. CDR3 length equals 14 residues. Looked up from germline, CDR1 is SGHNT and CDR2 is YYREEE (reference sequence). Trimming cost V 4 bases and J 6 bases; bases outside gene matches: 5. The CDR3 DNA reads TGTGCCAGCAGCGATAGCGGGGGCGGAAACATTCAGTACTTC. This sequence encodes CASSDSGGGNIQYF.

The chain joins TRBV6-6 to TRBJ1-1, with D perhaps matching TRBD1 (6 bases). Trimming removed 7 bases from V and 2 bases from J, with 14 bases in between. CDR3 size: 14 residues. Germline V gene lookup returns CDR1 MNHNY and CDR2 SVGAGI (reference sequence). The CDR3 loop is CASIPRTANTEAFF. CDR3 DNA: TGTGCCAGCATCCCCCGGACAGCTAACACTGAAGCTTTCTTT.

The rearrangement uses TRBV7-9 and TRBJ2-1; no firm D call. CDR3 length: 16 residues. Looked up from germline, CDR1 is SEHNR and CDR2 is FQNEAQ (reference sequence). Trimming stripped 2 bases from V and 0 bases from J, with 11 bases between. In nucleotides, the CDR3 is TGTGCCAGCAGCTTACTACAGATAAGCTCCTACAATGAGCAGTTCTTC. Translated: CASSLLQISSYNEQFF.

The chain uses TRBV19 and TRBJ2-1; TRBD1 matches at 10 bases. The germline V gene encodes CDR1 LNHDA and CDR2 SQIVND (reference sequence). The CDR3 runs to 17 residues. V shed 8 bases, J shed 1 base, and the junction held 11 bases outside the gene matches. CDR3 DNA sequence: TGTGCCAGTGGGCTAGGGAGGGGACAGGGGTCCTACAATGAGCAGTTCTTC. Its translation: CASGLGRGQGSYNEQFF.

The CDR3 here is CASSRGGAHEQYF. Written as DNA, the CDR3 is TGTGCCAGCAGCCGGGGAGGGGCCCACGAGCAGTACTTC. The V call is TRBV3-1 (or the pseudogene TRBV3-2), the J call TRBJ2-7; 7 bases match TRBD2. This CDR3 is 13 amino acids long. V lost 4 bases, J lost 5 bases, and 5 bases stayed unmatched. The germline V gene encodes CDR1 LGHDT and CDR2 YNNKEL (reference sequence).

This chain connects TRBV18 to TRBJ2-1, with TRBD1 as a possible D gene (5 bases). This CDR3 is built from 14 residues. The V gene's germline CDR1 is KGHSH and CDR2 LQKENI. V was cut by 2 bases and J by 4 bases, with 9 bases left in between. DNA for the CDR3: TGTGCCAGCTCACCATTCGACAGTTACAATGAGCAGTTCTTC. It translates to CASSPFDSYNEQFF. Together with reference TRBV18 and TRBJ2-1, the CDR3 gives the full variable domain: NAGVMQNPRHLVRRRGQEARLRCSPMKGHSHVYWYRQLPEEGLKFMVYLQKENIIDESGMPKERFSAEFPKEGPSILRIQQVVRGDSAAYFCASSPFDSYNEQFFGPGTRLTVL.

The rearrangement links TRBV15 to TRBJ1-5, with 11 nucleotides matching TRBD1. V shed 0 bases and J 10 bases; nucleotides not matched to a gene: 2. This CDR3 has 14 residues. The germline CDR1 and CDR2 sequences are LNHNV and YYDKDF (reference sequence). The CDR3 loop is CATSREGQGVPQHF. CDR3 nucleotides: TGTGCCACCAGCAGAGAGGGACAGGGGGTACCCCAGCATTTT.

The V gene is TRBV4-1, the J gene TRBJ2-7, with 7 bases lining up with TRBD2. Germline V gene sequence: CDR1 MGHRA, CDR2 YSYEKL. After removal of 0 bases from V and 8 bases from J, the junction contained 13 bases not matched to a gene. There are 16 residues in the CDR3. CDR3 DNA: TGCGCCAGCAGCCAAGATCTTGGAGGGAGGGCTATGAAGCAGTACTTC. Its translation is CASSQDLGGRAMKQYF.

Written as DNA, the CDR3 is TGTGCCAGCAGCCCTGCGGGACTAGCGGCATACAATGAGCAGTTCTTC. Residues: CASSPAGLAAYNEQFF. The chain uses TRBV5-4 and TRBJ2-1; 11 bases map to TRBD2. The V gene end was trimmed by 4 bases and the J gene end by 4 bases; junction bases not matched to a gene: 7. The CDR3 consists of 16 residues. Germline V gene lookup returns CDR1 SGHNT and CDR2 YYREEE (reference sequence).

The V call is TRBV4-2, the J call TRBJ2-5, with 7 bases identical to TRBD1. Germline V gives CDR1 LGHNA, CDR2 YNFKEQ. The CDR3 length is 17 residues. Unmatched junction bases numbered 11, after V lost 2 bases and J lost 2 bases. This CDR3 reads CASSQPRQGLHQETQYF. In DNA, the CDR3 is TGTGCCAGCAGCCAACCAAGACAGGGCCTTCATCAAGAGACCCAGTACTTC.